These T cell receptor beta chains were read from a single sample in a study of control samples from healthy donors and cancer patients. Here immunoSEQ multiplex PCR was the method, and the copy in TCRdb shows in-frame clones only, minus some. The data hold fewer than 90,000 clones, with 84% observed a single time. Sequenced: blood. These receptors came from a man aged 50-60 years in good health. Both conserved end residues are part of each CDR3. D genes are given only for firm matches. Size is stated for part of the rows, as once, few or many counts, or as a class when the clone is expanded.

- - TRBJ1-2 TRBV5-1 TGCGCCAGCAGCTTGGAGGGAGACTATGGCTACACCTTC CASSLEGDYGYTF
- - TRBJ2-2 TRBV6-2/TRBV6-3 TGTGCCAGCAGTTACCCGGGGCCAAGAGGGAACACCGGGGAGCTGTTTTTT CASSYPGPRGNTGELFF
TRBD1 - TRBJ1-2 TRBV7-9 TGTGCCAGCAGCTTCGGGACAGCCTCTGGGGACTATGGCTACACCTTC CASSFGTASGDYGYTF
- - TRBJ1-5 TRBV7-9 TGTGCCAGCAGCTTAGCGCTAGGGAGGCCCCAGCATTTT CASSLALGRPQHF
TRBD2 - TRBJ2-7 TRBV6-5 TGTGCCAGCAGTTACGTCCTAGCGGGAGAAGAGGGCGAGCAGTACTTC CASSYVLAGEEGEQYF
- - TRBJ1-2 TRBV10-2 TGCGCCAGCAGTGAGTCGGGGCCCTATGGCTACACCTTC CASSESGPYGYTF
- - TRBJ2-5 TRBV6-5 TGTGCCAGCAGTTATCTCATGGGGTGGGAGACCCAGTACTTC CASSYLMGWETQYF
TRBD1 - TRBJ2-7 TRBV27 TGTGCCAGCAGCCCCGGGACAGGAGACTACGAGCAGTACTTC CASSPGTGDYEQYF
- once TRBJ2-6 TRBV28 TGTGCCAGCAGTTTCAGTGAGTCTGGGGCCAACGTCCTGACTTTC CASSFSESGANVLTF
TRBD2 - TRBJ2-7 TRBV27 TGTGCCAGCCGGGGGGGGGTAGCCTACGAGCAGTACTTC CASRGGVAYEQYF
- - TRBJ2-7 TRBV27 TGTGCCAGCAGTTTTTTAGGAGGCTACGAGCAGTACTTC CASSFLGGYEQYF
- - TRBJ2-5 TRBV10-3 TGTGCCATCAGTGAGTCCAGAGAGACCCAGTACTTC CAISESRETQYF
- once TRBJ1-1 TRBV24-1 TGTGCCACCAGAGATTCCGGGACTTTGAACACTGAAGCTTTCTTT CATRDSGTLNTEAFF
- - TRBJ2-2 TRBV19 TGTGCCAGTAGTATTCAGAACACCGGGGAGCTGTTTTTT CASSIQNTGELFF
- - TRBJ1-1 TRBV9 TGTGCCAGCAATAGCCCCCCCCGGGGGAACCTGAACACTGAAGCTTTCTTT CASNSPPRGNLNTEAFF
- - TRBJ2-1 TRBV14 TGTGCCAGCAGCCGGCGACAGGGGAGGGACAATGAGCAGTTCTTC CASSRRQGRDNEQFF
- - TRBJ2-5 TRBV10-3 TGTGCCATCAGCGGGACTGAGGAGACCCAGTACTTC CAISGTEETQYF
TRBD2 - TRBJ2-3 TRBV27 TGTGCCAGCCAAGCGGGAGGGCGCGATACGCAGTATTTT CASQAGGRDTQYF
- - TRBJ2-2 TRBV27 TGTGCCAGCAGTTTAGCCGGGGAGCTGTTTTTT CASSLAGELFF
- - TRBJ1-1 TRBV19 TGTGCCAGTATCCCTCACCGGGGGCAGCAGATTGAGAACACTGAAGCTTTCTTT CASIPHRGQQIENTEAFF
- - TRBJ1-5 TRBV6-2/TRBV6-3 TGTGCCAGCAGCGCCCAGGGGCGACGGGGAAATCAGCCCCAGCATTTT CASSAQGRRGNQPQHF
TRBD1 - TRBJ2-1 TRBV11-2 TGTGCCAGCAGCCCTTTCTGGACAGGGATAGGTGAGCAGTTCTTC CASSPFWTGIGEQFF
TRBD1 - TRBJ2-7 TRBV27 TGTGCCAGCAGTCTTACAGGGGGCAGGTCCTACGAGCAGTACTTC CASSLTGGRSYEQYF
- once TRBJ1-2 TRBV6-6 TGTGCCAGCGGCCCGTCTTCCTCCTCTGGCTACACCTTC CASGPSSSSGYTF
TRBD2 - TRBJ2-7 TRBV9 TGTGCCAGCAGCGTAGAGGCTAGCGGGGACTACGAGCAGTACTTC CASSVEASGDYEQYF
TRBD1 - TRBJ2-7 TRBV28 TGTGCCAGTATGGGACAGGGCTCCGAGCAGTACTTC CASMGQGSEQYF
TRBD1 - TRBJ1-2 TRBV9 TGTGCCAGCAGCGTAGAGGGACAGAGGGCCGGCTACACCTTC CASSVEGQRAGYTF
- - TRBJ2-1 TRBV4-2 TGTGCCAGCAGCCAAGATGAAGGCTTGGGGGGTGAGCAGTTCTTC CASSQDEGLGGEQFF
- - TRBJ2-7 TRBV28 TGTGCCAGCAGTTTAGTGGGGAGAGAGTACGAGCAGTACTTC CASSLVGREYEQYF
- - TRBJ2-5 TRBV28 TGTGCCAGCAGTCTCCCGCTGCAAGAGACCCAGTACTTC CASSLPLQETQYF
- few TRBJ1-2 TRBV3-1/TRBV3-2 TGTGCCAGCACCAAGGACAGTTATGGCTACACCTTC CASTKDSYGYTF
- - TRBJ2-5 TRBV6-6 TGTGCCAGCAGTTACTTGGGTGTGGAGACCCAGTACTTC CASSYLGVETQYF
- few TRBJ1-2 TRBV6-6 TGTGCCAGCAGAACCCTAACGACAGCTAACTATGGCTACACCTTC CASRTLTTANYGYTF
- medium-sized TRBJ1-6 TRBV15 TGTGCCACCAGCAGAGAGGGACACTCCCCTGGGAATTCACCCCTCCACTTT CATSREGHSPGNSPLHF
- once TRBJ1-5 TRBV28 TGTGCCAGCGATTCGGCGGGTCATAGCAATCAGCCCCAGCATTTT CASDSAGHSNQPQHF